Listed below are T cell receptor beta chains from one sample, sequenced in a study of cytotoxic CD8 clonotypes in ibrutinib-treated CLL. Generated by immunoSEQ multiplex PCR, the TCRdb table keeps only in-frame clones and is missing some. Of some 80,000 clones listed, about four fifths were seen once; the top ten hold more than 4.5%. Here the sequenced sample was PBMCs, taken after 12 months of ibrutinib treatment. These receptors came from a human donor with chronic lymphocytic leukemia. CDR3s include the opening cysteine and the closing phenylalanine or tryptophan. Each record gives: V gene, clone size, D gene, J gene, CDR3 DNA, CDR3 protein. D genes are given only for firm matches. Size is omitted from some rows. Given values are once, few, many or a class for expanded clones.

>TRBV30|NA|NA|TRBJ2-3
TGTGCCTGGAGTGTTCCGGGGGGCCTCCGTTCTTACACAGATACGCAGTATTTT
CAWSVPGGLRSYTDTQYF
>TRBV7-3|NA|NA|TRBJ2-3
TGTGCCAGCAGCTTAAGGGGACTCGAAGTCACAGATACGCAGTATTTT
CASSLRGLEVTDTQYF
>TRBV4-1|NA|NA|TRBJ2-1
TGCGCCAGCAGCCAAGGCTGGGGCGCCACCTACAATGAGCAGTTCTTC
CASSQGWGATYNEQFF
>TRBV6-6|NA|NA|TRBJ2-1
TGTGCCAGCGAATCAAACAATGAGCAGTTCTTC
CASESNNEQFF
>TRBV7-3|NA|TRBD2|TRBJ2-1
TGTGCCAGCAGCTTGGGCCCGCTAGCGGACTCCTACAATGAGCAGTTCTTC
CASSLGPLADSYNEQFF
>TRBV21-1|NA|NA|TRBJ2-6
TGTGCCAGCAGCAAAGGGGACAGGGCCCTATTCTCTGGGGCCAACGTCCTGACTTTC
CASSKGDRALFSGANVLTF
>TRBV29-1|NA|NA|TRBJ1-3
TGCAGCGTTGAACCAGGGGCTGCTGGAAACACCATATATTTT
CSVEPGAAGNTIYF
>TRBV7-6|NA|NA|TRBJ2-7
TGTGCCAGCAGCTTAGGGAGGGAGAAGCAGTACTTC
CASSLGREKQYF
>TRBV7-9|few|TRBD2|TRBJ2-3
TGTGCCAGCAGCTCCCCGGGACTAGCGGGCCTCACAGATACGCAGTATTTT
CASSSPGLAGLTDTQYF
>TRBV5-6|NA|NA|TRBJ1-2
TGTGCCAGCAGCTTGCTTAATGGCTACACCTTC
CASSLLNGYTF
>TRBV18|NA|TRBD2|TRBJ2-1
TGTGCCAGCTCACTAGGGCTAGCGGGGTCCAATGAGCAGTTCTTC
CASSLGLAGSNEQFF
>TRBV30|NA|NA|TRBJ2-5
TGTGCCTGGACCGGACAGAAAGAGACCCAGTACTTC
CAWTGQKETQYF
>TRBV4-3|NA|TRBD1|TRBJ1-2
TGCGCCAGCAGCCAAGATCGGCCGGGTAGCTACAGGACAGGGGTATTTGGCTACACCTTC
CASSQDRPGSYRTGVFGYTF
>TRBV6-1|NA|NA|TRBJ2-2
TGTGCCAGCAGTGAAGCGGCAGGGGCGTCCGGGGAGCTGTTTTTT
CASSEAAGASGELFF
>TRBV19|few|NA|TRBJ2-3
TGTGCCAGTAGCCGAGCGGCAAGCACAGATACGCAGTATTTT
CASSRAASTDTQYF
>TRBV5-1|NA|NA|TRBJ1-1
TGCGCCACCCCAGGCTTGAACACTGAAGCTTTCTTT
CATPGLNTEAFF
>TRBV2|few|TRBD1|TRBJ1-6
TGTGCCAGCATGTTCTCGACAGGGGGTTCACCCCTCCACTTT
CASMFSTGGSPLHF
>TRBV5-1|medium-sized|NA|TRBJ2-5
TGCGCCAGCAGCTTGGAGGCACCCCAAGAGACCCAGTACTTC
CASSLEAPQETQYF
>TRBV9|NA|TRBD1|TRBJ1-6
TGTGCCAGCAGCCCAGGGACAGGAGACGATTCACCCCTCCACTTT
CASSPGTGDDSPLHF
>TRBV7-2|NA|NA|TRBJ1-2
TGTGCCAGCAGCCCAGGGCGGGACTATGGCTACACCTTC
CASSPGRDYGYTF
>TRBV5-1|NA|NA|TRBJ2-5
TGCGCCAGCAGCTTGGCCGGCCAGACCCAAGAGACCCAGTACTTC
CASSLAGQTQETQYF
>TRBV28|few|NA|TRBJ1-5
TGTGCCAGCAGTCCCCCCCGTGGGCCCCAGCATTTT
CASSPPRGPQHF
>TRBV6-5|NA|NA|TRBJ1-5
TGTGCCAGCAGTCCCCAAGGGGCAAATCAGCCCCAGCATTTT
CASSPQGANQPQHF
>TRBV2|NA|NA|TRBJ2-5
TGTGCCAGCGGGTACCAAGAGACCCAGTACTTC
CASGYQETQYF
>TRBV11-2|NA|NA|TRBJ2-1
TGTGCCAGCAGCTCTAGACGGACGAACAATGAGCAGTTCTTC
CASSSRRTNNEQFF
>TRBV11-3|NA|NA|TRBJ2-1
TGTGCCAGCAGCTTAGGAGGGACCAGGGATGAGCAGTTCTTC
CASSLGGTRDEQFF
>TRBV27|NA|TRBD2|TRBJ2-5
TGTGCCAGCAGTTTGGGACTAGCGGGGCAAGAGACCCAGTACTTC
CASSLGLAGQETQYF
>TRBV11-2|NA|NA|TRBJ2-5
TGTGCCAGCAGCTTAGCTTTGAGGGCAGAGACCCAGTACTTC
CASSLALRAETQYF
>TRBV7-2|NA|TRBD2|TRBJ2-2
TGTGCCAGCAGCAGCACCGGGACTAGCGGCGGGGAGCTGTTTTTT
CASSSTGTSGGELFF
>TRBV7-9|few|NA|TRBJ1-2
TGTGCCAGCAGCTTAGTGGCTGACAGTGTCGGCTATGGCTACACCTTC
CASSLVADSVGYGYTF
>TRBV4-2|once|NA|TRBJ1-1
TGTGCCAGCAGCCAAGAGGGGGGGCGGCCTGAAGCTTTCTTT
CASSQEGGRPEAFF
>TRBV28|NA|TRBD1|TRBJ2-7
TGTGCCAGCAGCCCGGGACAGGGCTACGAGCAGTACTTC
CASSPGQGYEQYF
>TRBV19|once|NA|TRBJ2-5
TGTGCCAGCCTGGGGCGCCGGGGGGAGACCCAGTACTTC
CASLGRRGETQYF
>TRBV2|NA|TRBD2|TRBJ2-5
TGTGCCAGCACCGGACTAGCGGGGGGCCAAGAGACCCAGTACTTC
CASTGLAGGQETQYF
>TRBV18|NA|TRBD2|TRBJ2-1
TGTGCCAGCTCCCCCGGACTAGCGGGAAGCTCCTACAATGAGCAGTTCTTC
CASSPGLAGSSYNEQFF
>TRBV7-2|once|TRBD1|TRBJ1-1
TGTGCCAGCAGCTACCACAGGGGGAGTACTGAAGCTTTCTTT
CASSYHRGSTEAFF
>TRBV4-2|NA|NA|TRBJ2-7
TGTGCCAGCAGCCAAGTTGGCGTCTACGGGTCCTACGAGCAGTACTTC
CASSQVGVYGSYEQYF
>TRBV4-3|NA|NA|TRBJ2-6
TGCGCCAGCAGCCAAGAGGAGCCTGGCTCTGGGGCCAACGTCCTGACTTTC
CASSQEEPGSGANVLTF
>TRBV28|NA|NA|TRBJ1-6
TGTGCCAGCAGTTTAGGGTGGGGCAGGGGTCATTCACCCCTCCACTTT
CASSLGWGRGHSPLHF
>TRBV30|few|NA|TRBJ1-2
TGTGCCTGGAGTGTAGGCGGGTATGGCTACACCTTC
CAWSVGGYGYTF
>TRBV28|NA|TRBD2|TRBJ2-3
TGTGCCAGCAGTTTGGCGCTAGCGGGAGCAGATACGCAGTATTTT
CASSLALAGADTQYF
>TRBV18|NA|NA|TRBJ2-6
TGTGCCAGCTCACCAGAACACGCCTCTGGGGCCAACGTCCTGACTTTC
CASSPEHASGANVLTF
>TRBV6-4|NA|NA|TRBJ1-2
TGTGCCAGCAGCCCCCAGGGAGGAACCTATGGCTATACCTTC
CASSPQGGTYGYTF
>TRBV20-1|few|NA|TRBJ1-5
TGCAGTGCCGGTCAGCCCCAGCATTTT
CSAGQPQHF
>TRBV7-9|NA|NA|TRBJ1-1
TGTGCCAGCAGCTTCACACCGAACACTGAAGCTTTCTTT
CASSFTPNTEAFF
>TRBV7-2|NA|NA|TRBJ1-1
TGTGCCAGCAGCTTAGAGTCCAACACTGAAGCTTTCTTT
CASSLESNTEAFF
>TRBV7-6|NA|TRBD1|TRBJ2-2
TGTGCCAGCAGCTTAGGACAGGGTGGGCTCGGGGAGCTGTTTTTT
CASSLGQGGLGELFF
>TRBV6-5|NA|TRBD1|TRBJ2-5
TGTGCCAGCAGCCTAGGACAGGCCCAAGAGACCCAGTACTTC
CASSLGQAQETQYF
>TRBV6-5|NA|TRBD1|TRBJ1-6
TGTGCCAGCAGTGACAGGGGATATAATTCACCCCTCCACTTT
CASSDRGYNSPLHF
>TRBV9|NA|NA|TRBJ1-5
TGTGCCAGCAGCTCCCGACAGCGATTCAATCAGCCCCAGCATTTT
CASSSRQRFNQPQHF
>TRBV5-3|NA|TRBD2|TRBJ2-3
TGTGCCTCTCCCCGGCTAGCGGGAGCCCCCACAGATACGCAGTATTTT
CASPRLAGAPTDTQYF
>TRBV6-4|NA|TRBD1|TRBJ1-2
TGTGCCAGCAGTGACCCCGGGACAGGGGGTCTTAACTATGGCTACACCTTC
CASSDPGTGGLNYGYTF
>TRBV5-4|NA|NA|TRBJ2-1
TGTGCCAGCAGCTTGGGGGAGAGGGAGTTCTTC
CASSLGEREFF
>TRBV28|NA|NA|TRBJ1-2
TGTGCCAGCAGTCCCGGACTCTATGGCTACACCTTC
CASSPGLYGYTF